The next 9 T cell receptor beta chains were all read from a single sample in a study of T cells in Graves' hyperthyroidism and ophthalmopathy. TCR beta CDR3 region amplification was performed from RNA transcripts. A set of HTBI primers served as the primers for a first-round RT-PCR of the TCR CDR3. TCRdb analysed the multiplex PCR reads with MiXCR anew, one entry per CDR3 protein. Of 300,000 to 400,000 distinct CDR3 sequences listed, roughly 14% are singletons. The sample consisted of blood. These TCRs come from a woman aged 55-69 years with Graves' hyperthyroidism.

This clonotype was observed at least ten times. DNA for the CDR3: TGTGCCAGCAGTTCTCAACCCGGGAACCAGCAGTTCTTC. Translated: CASSSQPGNQQFF. The V call is TRBV27, the J call TRBJ2-1, with a possible D match to TRBD2 (5 bases). The CDR3 sequence is 13 residues long. Per the germline V gene, CDR1 is MNHEY and CDR2 is SMNVEV (reference sequence). The V and J ends lost 4 bases and 11 bases respectively, with 15 bases between them.

There are a few counts of this clonotype. The V call is TRBV12-3 or TRBV12-4, the J call TRBJ1-2; D may be TRBD1 (5 bases). Trimming pared 3 bases from V and 7 bases from J, leaving 9 bases between. The CDR3 has 12 residues. CDR3 residues: CASSFTGFGYTF. In nucleotides, the CDR3 is TGTGCCAGCAGTTTTACAGGATTTGGCTACACCTTC.

V gene TRBV6-1 combines with J gene TRBJ1-6, with unresolved D. This CDR3 is built from 13 residues. CDR1 and CDR2 from the germline V gene are MNHNS and SASEGT. CDR3 sequence reads: CALTRAWNSPLHF. CDR3 coding DNA: TGTGCTCTGACAAGGGCCTGGAATTCACCCCTCCACTTT.

This clonotype was observed many times. The CDR3 bases are TGCGCCAGCAGCACAGGGACCGGAGGGACCGGGGAGCTGTTTTTT. This codes for CASSTGTGGTGELFF. The chain is built from TRBV5-1 and TRBJ2-2; D could derive from TRBD1 or TRBD2 (6 bases each). The length of the CDR3 is 15 residues. In germline, CDR1 is SGHRS, CDR2 YFSETQ. Trimming removed 4 bases at V and 5 bases at J, with 15 bases between.

This clonotype was detected many times. The chain uses TRBV18 and TRBJ1-1; D might be TRBD1 (5 bases). The germline V and J ends were trimmed by 8 bases and 6 bases, with 10 bases remaining between them. Per the germline V gene, CDR1 is KGHSH and CDR2 is LQKENI. The CDR3 is 11 amino acids. The CDR3 DNA is TGTGCCAGCGGCCGGGGCGCTGAAGCTTTCTTT. Translation gives CASGRGAEAFF.

This clonotype was recorded many times. V is TRBV28 and J is TRBJ2-7, with D tentatively TRBD2 (6 bases). The germline CDR1 and CDR2 sequences are MDHEN and SYDVKM. V was cut by 7 bases and J by 5 bases, with 18 bases left in between. The CDR3 covers 14 residues. DNA of the CDR3: TGTGCCAGCACCCCCCGAACGGGAGTCCACGAGCAGTACTTC. Its protein product is CASTPRTGVHEQYF.

CDR3 in amino acids: CASSLLAGIPDTQYF. CDR3 DNA sequence: TGTGCCAGCAGTTTGCTAGCGGGAATCCCAGATACGCAGTATTTT. The gene calls are TRBV12-3 or TRBV12-4 and TRBJ2-3; 9 nucleotides align to TRBD2. With 3 bases clipped from V and 4 bases from J, the junction kept 5 bases outside the gene matches. The CDR3 covers 15 residues.

The rearrangement uses TRBV11-2 and TRBJ2-2, with TRBD1 identical over 7 bases. The CDR3 totals 18 residues. V shed 5 bases and J 3 bases; nucleotides not matched to a gene: 15. Germline-derived CDR1 and CDR2 are SGHAT and FQNNGV. The CDR3, as DNA: TGTGCCAGCAGCCGATTTCCCACCGGGACAGAGGACACCGGGGAGCTGTTTTTT. Translating gives CASSRFPTGTEDTGELFF.

In regard to this clonotype: Given a much more abundant clone one base away, this may be a read error. The chain uses TRBV4-1 and TRBJ1-2; no reliable D call. CDR1 and CDR2 (germline): MGHRA, YSYEKL. The CDR3 is 16 residues long. The CDR3 region has the DNA TGCGCCGGCAGCCAGTTGGACCGAGACGGACTTGATGGCTACACCTTC. Translating gives CAGSQLDRDGLDGYTF.